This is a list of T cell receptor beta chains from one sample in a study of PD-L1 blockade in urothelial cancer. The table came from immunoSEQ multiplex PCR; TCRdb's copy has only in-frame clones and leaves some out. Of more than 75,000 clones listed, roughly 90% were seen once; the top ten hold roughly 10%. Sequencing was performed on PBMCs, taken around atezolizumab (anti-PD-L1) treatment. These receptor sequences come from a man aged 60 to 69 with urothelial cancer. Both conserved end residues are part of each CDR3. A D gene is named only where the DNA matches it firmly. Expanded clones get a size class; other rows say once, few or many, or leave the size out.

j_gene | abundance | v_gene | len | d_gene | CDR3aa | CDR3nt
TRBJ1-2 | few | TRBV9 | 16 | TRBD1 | CASSVRAGQGTYGYTF | TGTGCCAGCAGCGTAAGGGCAGGACAGGGTACTTATGGCTACACCTTC
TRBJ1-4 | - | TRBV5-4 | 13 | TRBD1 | CASSQDRDEKLFF | TGTGCCAGCAGCCAGGACAGGGATGAAAAACTGTTTTTT
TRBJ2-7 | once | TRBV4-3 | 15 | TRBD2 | CASSQGSPGGYEQYF | TGCGCCAGCAGCCAAGGGTCCCCGGGGGGTTACGAGCAGTACTTC
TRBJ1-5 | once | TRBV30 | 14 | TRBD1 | CAWSMTGLGQPQHF | TGTGCCTGGAGTATGACAGGGCTCGGTCAGCCCCAGCATTTT
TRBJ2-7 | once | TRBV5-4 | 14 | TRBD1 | CASSRGQGAYEQYF | TGTGCCAGCAGCCGGGGACAGGGAGCCTACGAGCAGTACTTC
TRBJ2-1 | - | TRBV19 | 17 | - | CASSLAGSASSYNEQFF | TGTGCCAGTAGTTTGGCGGGCTCCGCGTCCTCCTACAATGAGCAGTTCTTC
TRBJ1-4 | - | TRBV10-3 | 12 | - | CAISENRGLLFF | TGTGCCATCAGTGAAAATCGGGGGTTACTGTTTTTT
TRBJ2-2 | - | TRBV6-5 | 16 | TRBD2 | CASSYRWTSGTGELFF | TGTGCCAGCAGTTACAGATGGACTAGCGGTACCGGGGAGCTGTTTTTT
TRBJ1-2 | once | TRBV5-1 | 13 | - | CASSLLVDYGYTF | TGCGCCAGCAGCTTGTTGGTAGACTATGGCTACACCTTC
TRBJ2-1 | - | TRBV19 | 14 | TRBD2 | CASSTSGGYNEQFF | TGTGCCAGTTCAACTAGCGGGGGCTACAATGAGCAGTTCTTC
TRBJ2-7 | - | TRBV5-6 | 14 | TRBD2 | CASSFRGSPYEQYF | TGTGCCAGCAGCTTCCGCGGGAGTCCCTACGAGCAGTACTTC
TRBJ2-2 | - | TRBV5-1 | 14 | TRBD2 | CASSTGGNTGELFF | TGCGCCAGCAGCACGGGGGGGAACACCGGGGAGCTGTTTTTT
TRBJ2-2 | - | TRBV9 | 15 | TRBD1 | CASSVGQVVSGELFF | TGTGCCAGCAGCGTGGGACAGGTCGTATCCGGGGAGCTGTTTTTT
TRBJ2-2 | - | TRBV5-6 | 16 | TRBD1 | CASSLKGQGIDGELFF | TGTGCCAGCAGCTTGAAGGGACAGGGGATAGACGGGGAGCTGTTTTTT
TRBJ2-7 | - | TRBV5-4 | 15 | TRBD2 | CASSPGTSGPYEQYF | TGTGCCAGCAGCCCCGGGACTAGCGGCCCCTACGAGCAGTACTTC
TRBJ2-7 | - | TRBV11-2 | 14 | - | CASSRAAASYEQYF | TGTGCCAGCAGTCGTGCGGCAGCCTCCTACGAGCAGTACTTC
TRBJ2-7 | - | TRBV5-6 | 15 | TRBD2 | CASSRGLAGDYEQYF | TGTGCCAGCAGCCGCGGACTAGCGGGAGACTACGAGCAGTACTTC
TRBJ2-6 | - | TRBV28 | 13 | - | CASQRFGANVLTF | TGTGCCAGCCAGAGGTTTGGGGCCAACGTCCTGACTTTC
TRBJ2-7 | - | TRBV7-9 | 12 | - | CASSLAWAGLYF | TGTGCCAGCAGCTTAGCCTGGGCAGGGTTATACTTC
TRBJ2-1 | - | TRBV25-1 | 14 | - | CASSEDRGVGEQFF | TGTGCCAGCAGTGAGGACAGAGGAGTAGGTGAGCAGTTCTTC
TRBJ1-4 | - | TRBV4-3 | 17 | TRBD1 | CASSQRQGSVSNEKLFF | TGCGCCAGCAGCCAACGACAGGGGAGCGTCTCTAATGAAAAACTGTTTTTT
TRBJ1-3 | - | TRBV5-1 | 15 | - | CASSLEGSQGNTIYF | TGCGCCAGCAGCTTGGAGGGGTCGCAAGGAAACACCATATATTTT
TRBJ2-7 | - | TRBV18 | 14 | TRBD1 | CASSLSGQNYEQYF | TGTGCCAGCTCACTTTCGGGACAGAACTACGAGCAGTACTTC
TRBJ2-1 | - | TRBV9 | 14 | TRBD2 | CASSVGGRDNEQFF | TGTGCCAGCAGCGTCGGCGGGAGGGACAATGAGCAGTTCTTC
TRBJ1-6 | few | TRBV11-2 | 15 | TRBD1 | CASSPDRGANSPLHF | TGTGCCAGCAGCCCTGACAGGGGAGCGAATTCACCCCTCCACTTT
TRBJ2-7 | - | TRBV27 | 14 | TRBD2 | CASSGTSGSYEQYF | TGTGCCAGCTCCGGGACTAGCGGGAGCTACGAGCAGTACTTC
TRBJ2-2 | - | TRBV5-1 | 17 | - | CASLPRDGRRNTGELFF | TGCGCCAGTCTCCCTAGGGACGGGAGACGGAACACCGGGGAGCTGTTTTTT
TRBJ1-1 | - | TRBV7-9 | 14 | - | CASSSSTGNTEAFF | TGTGCCAGCAGCTCTTCGACAGGGAACACTGAAGCTTTCTTT
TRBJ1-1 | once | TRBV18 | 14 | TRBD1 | CASSPGQRNTEAFF | TGTGCCAGCTCACCGGGACAGAGAAACACTGAAGCTTTCTTT
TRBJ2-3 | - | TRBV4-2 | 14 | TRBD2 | CASSQETSGSTQYF | TGTGCCAGCAGCCAGGAGACTAGCGGGTCTACGCAGTATTTT
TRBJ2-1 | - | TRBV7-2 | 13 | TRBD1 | CASSRTGYNEQFF | TGTGCCAGCAGCCGGACAGGCTACAATGAGCAGTTCTTC
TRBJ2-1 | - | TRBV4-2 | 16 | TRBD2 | CASSQEAGGAYNEQFF | TGTGCCAGCAGCCAAGAGGCGGGAGGGGCTTACAATGAGCAGTTCTTC
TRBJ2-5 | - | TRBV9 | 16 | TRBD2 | CASSPRGSGARETQYF | TGTGCCAGCAGCCCCCGGGGTAGCGGGGCCAGGGAGACCCAGTACTTC
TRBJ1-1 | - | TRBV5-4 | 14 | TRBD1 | CASHRQGLVTEAFF | TGTGCCAGCCACAGACAGGGATTGGTGACTGAAGCTTTCTTT
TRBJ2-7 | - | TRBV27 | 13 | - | CASQRDRSHEQYF | TGTGCCAGCCAGCGGGACAGGTCCCACGAGCAGTACTTC
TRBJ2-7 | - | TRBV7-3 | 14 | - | CASSAGTPGYEQYF | TGTGCCAGCAGCGCCGGGACACCGGGATACGAGCAGTACTTC
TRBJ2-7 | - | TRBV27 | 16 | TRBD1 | CASSLTPGTAKYEQYF | TGTGCCAGCAGTTTGACTCCCGGGACAGCAAAGTACGAGCAGTACTTC
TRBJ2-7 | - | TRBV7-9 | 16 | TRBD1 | CASSPGVGTGLREQYF | TGTGCCAGCAGCCCCGGGGTGGGGACAGGGCTCCGCGAGCAGTACTTC
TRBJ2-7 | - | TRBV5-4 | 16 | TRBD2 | CASSLAGGAGGREQYF | TGTGCCAGCAGCTTGGCCGGTGGGGCGGGGGGCAGGGAGCAGTACTTC
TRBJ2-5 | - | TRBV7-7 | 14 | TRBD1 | CASSLRGQQETQYF | TGTGCCAGCAGCTTAAGGGGACAGCAAGAGACCCAGTACTTC
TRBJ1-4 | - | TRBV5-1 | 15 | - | CASSMVAATNEKLFF | TGCGCCAGCAGCATGGTGGCGGCAACTAATGAAAAACTGTTTTTT
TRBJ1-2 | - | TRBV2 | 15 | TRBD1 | CASSVRDRDAYGYTF | TGTGCCAGCAGTGTCCGGGACAGGGACGCCTATGGCTACACCTTC
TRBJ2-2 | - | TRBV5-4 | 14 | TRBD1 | CASRSGTGTGELFF | TGTGCCAGCAGATCCGGGACAGGGACCGGGGAGCTGTTTTTT
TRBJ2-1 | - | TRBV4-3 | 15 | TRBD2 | CASSQDRTSGNEQFF | TGCGCCAGCAGCCAAGATCGGACTAGCGGTAATGAGCAGTTCTTC
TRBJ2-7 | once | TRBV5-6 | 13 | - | CASSLWRAYEQYF | TGTGCCAGCAGCTTGTGGAGAGCCTACGAGCAGTACTTC
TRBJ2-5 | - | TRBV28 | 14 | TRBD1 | CASRHPTGPETQYF | TGTGCCAGCAGACACCCGACAGGGCCGGAGACCCAGTACTTC
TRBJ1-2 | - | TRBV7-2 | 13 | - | CASSSSGGYGYTF | TGTGCCAGCAGCTCCTCCGGGGGGTACGGCTACACCTTC
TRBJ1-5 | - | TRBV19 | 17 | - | CASNFIGGPNLNPPQHF | TGTGCCAGTAACTTCATTGGAGGCCCCAACCTTAATCCGCCCCAGCATTTT
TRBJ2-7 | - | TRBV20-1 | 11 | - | CSAEGHYEQYF | TGCAGTGCCGAGGGACACTACGAGCAGTACTTC
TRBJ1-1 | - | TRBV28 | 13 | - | CASRKQVNTEAFF | TGTGCCAGCAGGAAGCAGGTGAACACTGAAGCTTTCTTT
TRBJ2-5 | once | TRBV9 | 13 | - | CASSEARKETQYF | TGTGCCAGCAGCGAGGCTAGAAAAGAGACCCAGTACTTC
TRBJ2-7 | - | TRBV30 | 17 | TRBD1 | CACKKSKMGQGVYEQYF | TGTGCCTGTAAGAAGTCGAAAATGGGACAGGGTGTCTACGAGCAGTACTTC
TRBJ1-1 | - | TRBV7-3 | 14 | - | CASSLNAGSTEAFF | TGTGCCAGCAGCTTAAACGCAGGGTCCACTGAAGCTTTCTTT
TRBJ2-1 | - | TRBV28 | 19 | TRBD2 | CASIGGWFRTSGPSNEQFF | TGTGCCAGCATCGGGGGGTGGTTTAGGACTAGCGGTCCCAGCAATGAGCAGTTCTTC
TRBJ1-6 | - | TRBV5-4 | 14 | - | CATNSGTNNSPLHF | TGTGCCACCAATTCCGGGACAAATAATTCACCCCTCCACTTT
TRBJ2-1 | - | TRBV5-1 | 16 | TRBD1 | CASSWGTGMGYNEQFF | TGCGCCAGCAGCTGGGGGACAGGGATGGGCTACAATGAGCAGTTCTTC
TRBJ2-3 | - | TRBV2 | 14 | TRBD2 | CASLLAGSTDTQYF | TGTGCCAGCCTACTAGCGGGATCAACAGATACGCAGTATTTT